This T cell receptor beta chain was sequenced in a study of blood T cells in healthy people across ages. This clonotype was counted at least ten times. The authors ran a second PCR of 7 to 11 cycles using a sample-barcoded 5' primer and a J-beta primer mix. TCRdb re-called the 5' RACE reads through MiXCR, storing one row per CDR3 protein. Seen here are about 1,800,000 distinct CDR3 sequences, 25% to 30% observed once, and the top ten hold roughly 8%. From germline, CDR1 is SGHTA and CDR2 FQGNSA. The length of the CDR3 is 15 residues. Trimming cost V 5 bases and J 7 bases; bases outside gene matches: 6.

This sequence originates from a woman aged 25 to 39 in good health. Sequencing was performed on blood. This chain uses TRBV7-2 with TRBJ2-5, with 14 positions matching TRBD2. This chain's CDR3 is CASSPGTSGSRTQYF. CDR3 DNA: TGTGCCAGCAGCCCCGGGACTAGCGGGAGCAGGACCCAGTACTTC.